The entry below describes one T cell receptor (beta chain). Its antigen remains undetermined. There are no base qualities to consult, and no much larger clone falls within one base. Another Seattle source contributed samples from volunteer blood donors who had recovered from COVID-19. Whole blood was collected in K2EDTA tubes by collaborating institutions according to the institutions' own protocols. For TCRbeta analysis, collaborator samples were shipped as frozen whole blood, as isolated PBMCs, or as DNA extracted from either sample type. TCRbeta CDR3 regions were amplified from genomic DNA using the immunoSEQ Assay, a bias-controlled multiplex PCR. On the study's bioinformatics: Within the assay, amplification of reference gene primers was used to estimate how many nucleated cells each sample contained. Sequence reads were collapsed and filtered to measure the absolute abundance of every unique TCRbeta CDR3 rearrangement. For each sample, productive Simpson clonality was calculated as the square root of Simpson's diversity index over productive rearrangements. TCRdb holds this immuneACCESS table with in-frame rearrangements only. Some clones are missing; in checked studies, unresolved V genes explain under half, and the rest has no known cause. The D gene and trimming were derived from the DNA, and the V and J assignments and clone size from that table. The sample table shows about 260,000 clones, and around 84% are seen once. The ten biggest clones cover 1.5% of the sample.

The source of the sample is a study of blood T cell repertoires in COVID-19 (dated by TCRdb to about 2020). For the wider study: Collaborator samples came from the United States, Italy and Spain and covered acute and convalescent phases of COVID-19. The prospective study material was composed of cDNA or gDNA derived from T cells, B-cell-depleted T cells, or PBMCs. Subjects who had been exposed to COVID-19, were actively infected with it, or had recovered from it provided the deeply sampled blood TCRbeta repertoires that made up the dataset. The repertoires were released in a freely available public database intended as a resource for research on the immune response to SARS-CoV-2. The samples were drawn from two sources: the first 160 participants of the ongoing ImmuneRACE study, and 1,000 to 1,500 subjects contributed by 6 global collaborators. A de-identified subject ID, COVID-19 status, age in years and sex were almost always included in the sample metadata. Where HLA class I and class II types were available, the types were taken from metadata supplied by the sample provider, not from assay-based typing.

Overall study outcomes, separate from this receptor: The amount of clinical and demographic metadata varied by source and participant and was provided uncurated.

This sequence was found in a woman aged 40 to 50 who had recovered from COVID-19. Material for sequencing was peripheral blood.

The sequenced DNA: TGTGCCAGCAGTTACCAGTCGGGCCAGGGTCAGCCCCAGCATTTT. Its translation is CASSYQSGQGQPQHF. The chain was built from TRBV6-6 and TRBJ1-5; matching of 5 bases hints at TRBD1 as the D gene. Taken from cysteine to phenylalanine, the CDR3 has 15 residues. Solely the CDR3 DNA is kept, with 45 bases framed from the first base. CDR1 and CDR2 are read off the germline V gene (reference sequence) as MNHNY and SVGAGI. V loses 2 bases, J loses 6 bases, and the germline ends lie 14 bases apart.